This T cell receptor (beta chain) comes out of a study of blood T cell repertoires in COVID-19 (dated by TCRdb to the early 2020s). Turning to the overall study: The collaborator samples originated in the United States, Italy and Spain and spanned the acute and convalescent phases of COVID-19. Samples came from the ongoing ImmuneRACE study (first 160 participants) plus 1,254 subjects from 6 global collaborators. The dataset comprised deeply sampled blood TCRbeta repertoires from subjects exposed to, actively infected with, or recovered from COVID-19. Where available, HLA class I and class II types were obtained from metadata supplied by the sample provider rather than from assay-based typing. Sample metadata almost always included a de-identified subject ID, COVID-19 status, age in years and sex. A freely available public database, intended as a resource for researchers studying the immune response to SARS-CoV-2, is where the repertoires were released. The prospective study material was composed of cDNA or gDNA derived from T cells, B-cell-depleted T cells, or PBMCs. On the study overall, not on this receptor specifically: The quantity of clinical and demographic metadata differed by source and by participant and was supplied without curation.

For CDR1 and CDR2, the germline V gene lists MNHEY and SVGAGI. Between the V and J ends, shortened by 8 bases and 6 bases respectively, the junction contains 11 bases. The CDR3 has 11 amino acids, counting the end cysteine and phenylalanine. Only the CDR3 part of the read is kept: 33 bases, read in frame from the first base. In the prospective study, participants were roughly 18 to 89 years old, resided in fewer than 25 geographic areas of the United States, and were enrolled through a virtual design. Cohort assignment in the prospective study relied on participant-reported clinical history from a screening survey and a study questionnaire. In the prospective study, mobile phlebotomists collected whole blood, serum and a nasopharyngeal or oropharyngeal swab from each participant. Additional blood draws and questionnaires over an approximately 2-month period could optionally be provided by prospective study participants. Prospective study blood samples were shipped either frozen or at room temperature before DNA extraction.

With respect to this clone: It has no known antigen specificity. No base quality information exists; no much larger clone differs at one position.

TCRbeta CDR3 regions were amplified from genomic DNA by means of the immunoSEQ Assay, a bias-controlled multiplex PCR. The published analysis was carried out like this. Nucleated cell counts per sample were estimated from amplification of reference gene primers within the assay. Sequence reads were collapsed and filtered to measure the absolute abundance of every unique TCRbeta CDR3 rearrangement. For each sample, productive Simpson clonality was calculated by taking the square root of Simpson's diversity index across productive rearrangements. Entries here come from immuneACCESS through TCRdb and include only in-frame sequences with V and J called. Some clones fail to appear in such tables; in the studies checked, an unresolved V gene covers under half of the shortfall, and the cause of the remainder is unknown. The V and J calls and the clone size are those of that table, but D and trimming were determined from the DNA. Here the sample has 400,000 to 550,000 clones; 87% occur a single time. Under 2.5% of the sample is taken by the ten largest.

The chain is assembled from TRBV6-5 and TRBJ2-7; the D gene is unclear. What was sequenced was PBMCs or T cells enriched from blood (not recorded which). This clonotype was obtained from a woman aged 18-29 years with acute COVID-19. The DNA is as follows: TGTGCCAGCCTCGGAGAGAGCGAGCAGTACTTC. This is translated as CASLGESEQYF.